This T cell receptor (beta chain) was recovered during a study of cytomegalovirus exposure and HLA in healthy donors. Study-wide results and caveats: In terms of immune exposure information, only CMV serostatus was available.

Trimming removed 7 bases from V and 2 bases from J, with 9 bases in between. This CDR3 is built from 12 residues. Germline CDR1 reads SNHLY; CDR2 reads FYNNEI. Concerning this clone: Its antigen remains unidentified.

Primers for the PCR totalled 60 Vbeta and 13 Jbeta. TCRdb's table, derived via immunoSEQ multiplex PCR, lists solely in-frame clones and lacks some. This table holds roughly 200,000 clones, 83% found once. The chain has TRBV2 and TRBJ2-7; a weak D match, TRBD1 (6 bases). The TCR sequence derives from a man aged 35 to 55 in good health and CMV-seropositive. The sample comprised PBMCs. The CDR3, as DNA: TGTGCCAGCACTAGGGACACCTACGAGCAGTACTTC. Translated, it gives CASTRDTYEQYF.